This T cell receptor beta chain was documented in a study of CD8+ T cells in alopecia areata. This clone was picked up one time. cDNA reverse transcribed from extracted RNA served as the sequencing template. The assay was immunoSEQ multiplex PCR, and TCRdb's table has in-frame clones only and misses some. The sample consists of 150,000 or so clones, over 70% of them appearing once. The CDR3 contains 13 residues. Germline lookup yields CDR1 SEHNR and CDR2 FQNEAQ (reference sequence). V gave up 0 bases and J gave up 2 bases, with 4 bases separating them. The receptor was derived from a human donor with alopecia areata. V and J are TRBV7-9 and TRBJ2-5; no clear D gene. Sample: CD8+ T cells sorted from blood, taken at week 0. The CDR3 sequence: CASSLALQETQYF. CDR3 nucleotide sequence: TGTGCCAGCAGCTTAGCACTGCAAGAGACCCAGTACTTC.